This T cell receptor beta chain derives from a study of blood T cell repertoires in COVID-19. The CDR3 contains 16 residues. J gave up 4 bases and V 0 bases, and 5 bases lay outside the gene matches. Germline lookup yields CDR1 LGHNA and CDR2 YSLEER. This clone was counted a few times. As originally analysed: Nucleated cell number was recorded as an estimate derived from reference gene primer amplification. Here immunoSEQ multiplex PCR was the method, and the copy in TCRdb shows in-frame clones only, minus some. The V and J calls and clone size are taken from that table; D and trimming were inferred from the DNA. The table records 470,000 or so clones, approximately 85% of them present only once.

The J gene is TRBJ1-2, the V gene TRBV4-3; 10 bases are a match to TRBD1. Specimen: peripheral blood. The clonotype comes from a human donor in a cohort sampled during active COVID-19. CDR3 loop: CASSQDLRDRGYGYTF. Written as DNA, the CDR3 is TGCGCCAGCAGCCAAGATTTAAGGGACAGGGGCTATGGCTACACCTTC.